This record looks at one T cell receptor (beta chain) sequence and its context. Sequencing was performed with immunoSEQ multiplex PCR; in TCRdb, only in-frame clones are kept and a portion is missing. The data contain about 81,000 clones, approximately 84% of them singletons. This sample was taken from a study of blood T cell repertoires in COVID-19. The germline V and J ends were trimmed by 2 bases and 0 bases, with 14 bases remaining between them. This CDR3 contains 17 residues. Germline V lookup: CDR1 SGHNT, CDR2 YYREEE (reference sequence). This clonotype originated in a human donor in a cohort sampled during active COVID-19. Sequenced material: peripheral blood. The rearrangement links TRBV5-4 to TRBJ1-4; no clear D. CDR3 bases: TGTGCCAGCAGCTTAAAGAGGTCAAGATCAACTAATGAAAAACTGTTTTTT. It specifies CASSLKRSRSTNEKLFF.